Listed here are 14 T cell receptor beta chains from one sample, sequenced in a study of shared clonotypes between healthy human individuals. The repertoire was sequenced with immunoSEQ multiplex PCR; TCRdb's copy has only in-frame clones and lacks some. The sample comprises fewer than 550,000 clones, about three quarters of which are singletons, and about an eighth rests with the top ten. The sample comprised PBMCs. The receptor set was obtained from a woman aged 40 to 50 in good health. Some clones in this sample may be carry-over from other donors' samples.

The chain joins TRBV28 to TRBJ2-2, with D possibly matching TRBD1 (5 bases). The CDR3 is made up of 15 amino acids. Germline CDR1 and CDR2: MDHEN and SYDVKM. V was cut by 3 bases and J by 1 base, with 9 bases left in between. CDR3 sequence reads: CASSFPRVNTGELFF. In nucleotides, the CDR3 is TGTGCCAGCAGTTTCCCCAGGGTGAACACCGGGGAGCTGTTTTTT.

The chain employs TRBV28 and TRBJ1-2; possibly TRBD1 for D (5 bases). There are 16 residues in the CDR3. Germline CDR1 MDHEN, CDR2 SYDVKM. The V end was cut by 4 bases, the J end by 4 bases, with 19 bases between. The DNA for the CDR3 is TGTGCCAGCAGTTCCTCGGGGCAGACCTCGTTCTATGGCTACACCTTC. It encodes CASSSSGQTSFYGYTF.

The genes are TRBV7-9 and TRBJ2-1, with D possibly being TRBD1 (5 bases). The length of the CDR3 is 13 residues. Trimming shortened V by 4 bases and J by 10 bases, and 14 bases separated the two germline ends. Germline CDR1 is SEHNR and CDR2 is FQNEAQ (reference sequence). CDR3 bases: TGTGCCAGCAGCTGGACATTCCTGGGGGAGCAGTTCTTC. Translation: CASSWTFLGEQFF.

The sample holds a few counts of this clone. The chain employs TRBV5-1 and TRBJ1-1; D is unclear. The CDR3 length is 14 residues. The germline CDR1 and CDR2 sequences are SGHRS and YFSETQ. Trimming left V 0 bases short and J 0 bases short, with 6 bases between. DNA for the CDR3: TGCGCCAGCAGCTTGGGGCTGATGAACACTGAAGCTTTCTTT. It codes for CASSLGLMNTEAFF.

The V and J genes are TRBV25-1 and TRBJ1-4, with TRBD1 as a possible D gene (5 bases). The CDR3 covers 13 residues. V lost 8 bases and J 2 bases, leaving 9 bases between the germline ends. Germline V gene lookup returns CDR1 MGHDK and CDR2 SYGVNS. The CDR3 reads CASGGRTNEKLFF. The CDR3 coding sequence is TGTGCCAGCGGGGGACGGACTAATGAAAAACTGTTTTTT.

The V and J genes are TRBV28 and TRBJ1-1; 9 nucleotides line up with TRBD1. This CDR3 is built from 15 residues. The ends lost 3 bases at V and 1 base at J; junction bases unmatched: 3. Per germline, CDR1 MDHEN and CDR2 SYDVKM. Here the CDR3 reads CASSLEDRGNTEAFF. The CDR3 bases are TGTGCCAGCAGTTTGGAGGACAGGGGGAACACTGAAGCTTTCTTT.

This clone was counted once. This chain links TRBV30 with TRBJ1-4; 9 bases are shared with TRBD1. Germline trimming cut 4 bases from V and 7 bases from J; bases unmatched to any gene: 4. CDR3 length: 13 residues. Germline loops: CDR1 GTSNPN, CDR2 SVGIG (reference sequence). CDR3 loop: CAWKTGGGEKLFF. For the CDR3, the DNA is TGTGCCTGGAAGACAGGGGGTGGTGAAAAACTGTTTTTT. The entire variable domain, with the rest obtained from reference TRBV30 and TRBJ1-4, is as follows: SQTIHQWPATLVQPVGSPLSLECTVEGTSNPNLYWYRQAAGRGLQLLFYSVGIGQISSEVPQNLSASRPQDRQFILSSKKLLLSDSGFYLCAWKTGGGEKLFFGSGTQLSVL.

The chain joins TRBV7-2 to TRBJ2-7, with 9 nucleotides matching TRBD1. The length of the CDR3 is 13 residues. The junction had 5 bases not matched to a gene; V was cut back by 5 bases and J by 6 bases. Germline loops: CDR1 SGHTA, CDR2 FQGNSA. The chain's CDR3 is CASSRRQGGEQYF. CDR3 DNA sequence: TGTGCCAGCAGCAGGAGACAGGGGGGCGAGCAGTACTTC.

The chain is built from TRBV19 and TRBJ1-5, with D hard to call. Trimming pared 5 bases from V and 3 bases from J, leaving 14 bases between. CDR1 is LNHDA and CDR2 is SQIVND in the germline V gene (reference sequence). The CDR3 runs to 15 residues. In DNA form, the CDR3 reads TGTGCCAGTAGTCCCCGTGGCAGCTTCAATCAGCCCCAGCATTTT. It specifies CASSPRGSFNQPQHF.

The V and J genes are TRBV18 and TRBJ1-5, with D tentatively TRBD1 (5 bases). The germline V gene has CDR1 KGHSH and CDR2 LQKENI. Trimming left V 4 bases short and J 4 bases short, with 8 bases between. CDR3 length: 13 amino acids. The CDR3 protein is CASSRDGNQPQHF. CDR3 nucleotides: TGTGCCAGCTCACGGGACGGGAATCAGCCCCAGCATTTT.

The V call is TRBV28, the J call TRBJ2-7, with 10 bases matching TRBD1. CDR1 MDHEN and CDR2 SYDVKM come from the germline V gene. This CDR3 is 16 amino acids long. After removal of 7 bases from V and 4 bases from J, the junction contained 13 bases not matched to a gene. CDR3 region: CASTPLWDRGKYEQYF. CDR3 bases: TGTGCCAGCACCCCACTTTGGGACAGGGGCAAATACGAGCAGTACTTC.

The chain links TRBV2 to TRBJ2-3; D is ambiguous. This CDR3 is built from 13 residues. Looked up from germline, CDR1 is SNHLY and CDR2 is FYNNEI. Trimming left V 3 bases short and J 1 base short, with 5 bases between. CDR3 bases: TGTGCCAGCAGTGATGGGGGCACAGATACGCAGTATTTT. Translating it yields CASSDGGTDTQYF.

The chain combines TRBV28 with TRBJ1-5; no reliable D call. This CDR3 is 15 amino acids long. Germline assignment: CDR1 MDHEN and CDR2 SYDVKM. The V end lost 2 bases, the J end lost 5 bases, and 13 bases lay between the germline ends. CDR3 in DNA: TGTGCCAGCAGTTTAGGCTGCGTGGTGGATCAGCCCCAGCATTTT. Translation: CASSLGCVVDQPQHF.

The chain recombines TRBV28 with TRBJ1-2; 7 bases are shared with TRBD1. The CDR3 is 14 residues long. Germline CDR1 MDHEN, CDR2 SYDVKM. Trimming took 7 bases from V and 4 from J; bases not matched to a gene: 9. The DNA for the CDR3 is TGTGCCAGCAAGGTGACAGGGCATGCCTATGGCTACACCTTC. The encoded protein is CASKVTGHAYGYTF.